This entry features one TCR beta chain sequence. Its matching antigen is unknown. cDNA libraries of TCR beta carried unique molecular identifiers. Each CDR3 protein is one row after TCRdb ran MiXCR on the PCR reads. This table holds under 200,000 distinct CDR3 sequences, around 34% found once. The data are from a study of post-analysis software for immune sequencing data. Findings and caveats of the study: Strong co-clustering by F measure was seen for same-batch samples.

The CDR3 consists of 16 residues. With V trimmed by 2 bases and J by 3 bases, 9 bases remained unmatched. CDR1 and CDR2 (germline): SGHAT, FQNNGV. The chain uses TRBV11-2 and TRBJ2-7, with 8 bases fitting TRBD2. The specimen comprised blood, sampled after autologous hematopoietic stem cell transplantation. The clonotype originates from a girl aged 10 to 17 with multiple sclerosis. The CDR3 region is CASSLSFEGTSYEQYF. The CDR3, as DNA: TGTGCCAGCAGCTTATCGTTCGAGGGGACTAGCTACGAGCAGTACTTC.